One and the same sample provided the 25 T cell receptor beta chains below, sequenced in a study of blood T cell repertoires in COVID-19. Assay: immunoSEQ multiplex PCR; the TCRdb copy retains only in-frame clones and omits some. The sample has tens of thousands of clones; over 75% are singletons. Sequencing used peripheral blood. The receptors were gathered from a human donor in a cohort sampled during active COVID-19.

The chain joins TRBV3-1 (or the pseudogene TRBV3-2) to TRBJ1-1; no clear D. Germline CDR1 reads LGHDT; CDR2 reads YNNKEL (reference sequence). The CDR3 loop spans 15 amino acids. Deletions cut 1 base from V and 4 bases from J, with 13 bases between. CDR3 protein: CASSQVPGGSTEAFF. The CDR3 coding sequence is TGTGCCAGCAGCCAAGTCCCAGGAGGTAGCACTGAAGCTTTCTTT.

This rearrangement joins TRBV27 to TRBJ1-6; the match to TRBD1 covers 8 bases. The CDR3 is 18 residues long. The junction had 9 bases not matched to a gene; V was cut back by 5 bases and J by 0 bases. Germline V gene sequence: CDR1 MNHEY, CDR2 SMNVEV (reference sequence). The CDR3 protein is CASSPWDRRDSYNSPLHF. The CDR3 coding sequence is TGTGCCAGCAGTCCCTGGGACAGGCGAGACTCCTATAATTCACCCCTCCACTTT.

The rearrangement uses TRBV11-1 and TRBJ2-4; D gene uncertain. The V gene lost 5 bases and the J gene lost 0 bases, with 11 bases spanning the gap. Germline V gene sequence: CDR1 SGHAT, CDR2 FQDESV (reference sequence). The CDR3 is 15 residues long. In DNA form, the CDR3 reads TGTGCCAGCAGCCCCCTCTCGAGAGCCAAAAACATTCAGTACTTC. It is translated as CASSPLSRAKNIQYF.

The rearrangement joins TRBV6-2 or TRBV6-3 to TRBJ1-1; D is ambiguous. Germline V gene data show CDR1 as MNHEY and CDR2 as SVGEGT. This CDR3 has 15 amino acids. The V gene lost 4 bases and the J gene lost 0 bases, with 12 bases spanning the gap. The CDR3 here is CASSLVLALNTEAFF. The CDR3, as DNA: TGTGCCAGCAGTTTGGTCTTAGCCTTGAACACTGAAGCTTTCTTT.

A few counts support this clone. The chain employs TRBV19 and TRBJ2-7, with 10 bases fitting TRBD1. Germline CDR1 is LNHDA and CDR2 is SQIVND (reference sequence). The CDR3 sequence is 16 residues long. The V gene end was trimmed by 2 bases and the J gene end by 4 bases; junction bases not matched to a gene: 8. The CDR3 loop reads CASSITPGQGRYEQYF. The CDR3 region has the DNA TGTGCCAGTAGTATAACACCGGGACAGGGGCGTTACGAGCAGTACTTC. Based on the CDR3 plus reference TRBV19 and TRBJ2-7, the full variable domain is DGGITQSPKYLFRKEGQNVTLSCEQNLNHDAMYWYRQDPGQGLRLIYYSQIVNDFQKGDIAEGYSVSREKKESFPLTVTSAQKNPTAFYLCASSITPGQGRYEQYFGPGTRLTVT.

This chain connects TRBV4-2 to TRBJ2-1; D remains ambiguous. The CDR3 loop spans 12 amino acids. The V end lost 2 bases, the J end lost 3 bases, and 2 bases lay between the germline ends. Germline-derived CDR1 and CDR2 are LGHNA and YNFKEQ. CDR3 sequence reads: CASSQLYNEQFF. DNA for the CDR3: TGTGCCAGCAGCCAACTCTACAATGAGCAGTTCTTC.

The rearrangement uses TRBV5-1 and TRBJ2-7; D ambiguous. The CDR3 totals 15 residues. Germline CDR1 and CDR2: SGHRS and YFSETQ. Between the trimmed V and J ends, which lost 5 bases and 2 bases, there was a span of 17 bases. CDR3: CASSGSYSSTYEQYF. CDR3 nucleotide sequence: TGCGCCAGCAGTGGTTCGTACAGTTCAACCTACGAGCAGTACTTC.

V and J are TRBV27 and TRBJ1-5; the D gene is possibly TRBD1 (5 bases). The germline gives CDR1 MNHEY, CDR2 SMNVEV (reference sequence). Trimming shortened V by 2 bases and J by 5 bases, and 10 bases separated the two germline ends. The CDR3 sequence is 14 residues long. Here the CDR3 DNA reads TGTGCCAGCAGTTTAGGTCAGGGTTATCAGCCCCAGCATTTT. Residues: CASSLGQGYQPQHF.

CDR3 loop: CASSSLSRNQPQHF. CDR3 DNA: TGTGCCAGCAGTTCTCTCTCGAGGAATCAGCCCCAGCATTTT. The chain carries TRBV6-2 or TRBV6-3 and TRBJ1-5; D remains ambiguous. The germline V gene encodes CDR1 MNHEY and CDR2 SVGEGT. Between the trimmed V and J ends, which lost 4 bases and 4 bases, there was a span of 11 bases. The CDR3 totals 14 residues.

The chain uses TRBV2 and TRBJ2-1, with 9 bases that match TRBD1. The CDR3 is made up of 15 amino acids. Germline CDR1 SNHLY, CDR2 FYNNEI. The V and J ends lost 6 bases and 3 bases, in that order; junction bases with no gene match: 6. The CDR3: CASREQGANYNEQFF. The CDR3, as DNA: TGTGCCAGCAGGGAACAGGGGGCTAACTACAATGAGCAGTTCTTC.

The chain couples TRBV7-8 to TRBJ2-7; D might be TRBD2 (5 bases). Germline V lookup: CDR1 SGHVS, CDR2 FQNEAQ. V dropped 5 bases and J dropped 2 bases, with 10 bases sitting between them. This CDR3 has 13 amino acids. In DNA form, the CDR3 reads TGTGCCAGCAGCCGGACTCCTACCTACGAGCAGTACTTC. Its translation is CASSRTPTYEQYF.

CDR3 sequence (DNA): TGTGCCAGCAGCGTAGAACTAGCGGGGGGGCCGGAGACCCAGTACTTC. It yields the protein CASSVELAGGPETQYF. The genes are TRBV9 and TRBJ2-5; 13 nucleotides match TRBD2. Germline V gene sequence: CDR1 SGDLS, CDR2 YYNGEE. This CDR3 has 16 residues. V lost 0 bases and J lost 5; bases outside the gene matches: 4. The entire variable domain, with the rest obtained from reference TRBV9 and TRBJ2-5, is as follows: DSGVTQTPKHLITATGQRVTLRCSPRSGDLSVYWYQQSLDQGLQFLIQYYNGEERAKGNILERFSAQQFPDLHSELNLSSLELGDSALYFCASSVELAGGPETQYFGPGTRLLVL.

This clone occurred once. The chain has TRBV9 and TRBJ2-1, with 16 bases matching TRBD2. V dropped 2 bases and J dropped 2; count of bases not matched to a gene: 4. Germline CDR1 and CDR2: SGDLS and YYNGEE. This CDR3 contains 18 residues. CDR3 sequence reads: CASSVGLAGGRTYNEQFF. CDR3 bases: TGTGCCAGCAGCGTGGGACTAGCGGGGGGGCGGACCTACAATGAGCAGTTCTTC. The full variable domain, with the rest looked up from reference TRBV9 and TRBJ2-1, is DSGVTQTPKHLITATGQRVTLRCSPRSGDLSVYWYQQSLDQGLQFLIQYYNGEERAKGNILERFSAQQFPDLHSELNLSSLELGDSALYFCASSVGLAGGRTYNEQFFGPGTRLTVL.

V and J are TRBV7-2 and TRBJ2-3, with D maybe TRBD2 (5 bases). The CDR3 covers 12 residues. With 3 bases removed from V and 8 bases from J, the gap between germline ends came to 9 bases. Germline V gene sequence: CDR1 SGHTA, CDR2 FQGNSA. The chain's CDR3 is CASSFLGVTQYF. The CDR3 coding sequence is TGTGCCAGCAGCTTTTTGGGAGTTACGCAGTATTTT.

The chain has TRBV4-2 and TRBJ2-5, with D uncertain. V was clipped by 0 bases and J by 0 bases, with 8 bases between them. The CDR3 runs to 15 residues. CDR1 and CDR2 from the germline V gene are LGHNA and YNFKEQ. The CDR3 here is CASSQEKRHQETQYF. The CDR3 DNA reads TGTGCCAGCAGCCAAGAGAAGCGCCACCAAGAGACCCAGTACTTC.

The chain combines TRBV27 with TRBJ2-7; the match to TRBD2 covers 8 bases. The CDR3 consists of 17 residues. Trimming at V came to 5 bases and at J to 4 bases, leaving 16 bases not matched to a gene. Germline values: CDR1 MNHEY, CDR2 SMNVEV (reference sequence). CDR3 in DNA: TGTGCCAGCAGTGCCGTGTCGGGGGGGATCCCCTCTTACGAGCAGTACTTC. Its translation: CASSAVSGGIPSYEQYF.

The CDR3 coding sequence is TGCGCCAGCAGCTTGGGCTGGACAGGGCCCGGGGAGCTGTTTTTT. Amino acids: CASSLGWTGPGELFF. The chain links TRBV5-1 to TRBJ2-2; 8 nucleotides agree with TRBD1. The CDR3 is made up of 15 amino acids. Germline-derived CDR1 and CDR2 are SGHRS and YFSETQ. V gave up 0 bases and J gave up 6 bases; unmatched junction bases: 4.

This chain uses TRBV11-2 with TRBJ1-4, with 10 positions matching TRBD1. In germline, CDR1 is SGHAT, CDR2 FQNNGV. The CDR3 is 16 residues long. The J segment lost 3 bases and the V segment lost 6 bases, leaving 7 bases of the junction unmatched. Here the CDR3 reads CASRQTGGLSNEKLFF. As DNA, the CDR3 is TGTGCCAGCAGACAGACAGGGGGCTTATCTAATGAAAAACTGTTTTTT.

This rearrangement joins TRBV7-9 to TRBJ2-7, with 7 bases aligning to TRBD1. This CDR3 has 16 residues. With 1 base clipped from V and 4 bases from J, the junction kept 10 bases outside the gene matches. Looked up from germline, CDR1 is SEHNR and CDR2 is FQNEAQ (reference sequence). CDR3 in amino acids: CASSLGGRGSKYEQYF. CDR3 in DNA: TGTGCCAGCAGCTTAGGGGGCAGGGGGAGTAAATACGAGCAGTACTTC.

The chain has TRBV4-3 and TRBJ2-3, with no clear D. The V end lost 1 base, the J end lost 0 bases, and 8 bases lay between the germline ends. The CDR3 sequence is 15 residues long. In germline, CDR1 is LGHNA, CDR2 YSLEER. As DNA, the CDR3 is TGCGCCAGCAGCCAAGCCCACCTAAGCACAGATACGCAGTATTTT. It yields the protein CASSQAHLSTDTQYF.

The chain has TRBV28 and TRBJ2-7, with 9 bases aligning to TRBD2. V was pared by 6 bases and J by 2 bases, with 8 bases of the junction left unmatched. The CDR3 totals 15 residues. Germline CDR1 reads MDHEN; CDR2 reads SYDVKM. The CDR3 is CASRLPIAGAYEQYF. The CDR3 nucleotides are TGTGCCAGCAGGCTCCCAATAGCGGGGGCCTACGAGCAGTACTTC.

The chain has TRBV11-2 and TRBJ2-4; D possibly corresponds to TRBD2 (6 bases). In germline, CDR1 is SGHAT, CDR2 FQNNGV. The V and J ends lost 5 bases and 1 base respectively, with 15 bases between them. The CDR3 sequence is 16 residues long. CDR3 loop: CASSMGGGTAKNIQYF. The CDR3 coding sequence is TGTGCCAGCAGCATGGGAGGTGGCACGGCCAAAAACATTCAGTACTTC.

The chain joins TRBV5-5 to TRBJ2-2, with a tentative D call TRBD1 (6 bases). Trimming removed 4 bases from V and 6 bases from J, with 16 bases in between. CDR3 size: 15 residues. The germline V gene encodes CDR1 SGHKS and CDR2 YYEKEE (reference sequence). The CDR3 DNA follows: TGTGCCAGCAGCCTAGGGCAGGGGTTGGCCGGGGAGCTGTTTTTT. This encodes CASSLGQGLAGELFF.

This rearrangement joins TRBV5-1 to TRBJ2-2; D is undetermined. Germline loops: CDR1 SGHRS, CDR2 YFSETQ. Trimming removed 8 bases from V and 4 bases from J, with 12 bases in between. The CDR3 has 13 amino acids. The CDR3 coding sequence is TGCGCCAGTACCAACCAGGTCACCGGGGAGCTGTTTTTT. Residues: CASTNQVTGELFF.

The rearrangement links TRBV19 to TRBJ1-1; D is ambiguous. Trimming stripped 6 bases from V and 1 base from J, with 9 bases between. The CDR3 contains 13 residues. Germline loops: CDR1 LNHDA, CDR2 SQIVND (reference sequence). DNA of the CDR3: TGTGCCAGTAGCCTAAGAGGGAACACTGAAGCTTTCTTT. Its translation: CASSLRGNTEAFF.